This TCR beta chain stems from a study of T cell repertoires in cytomegalovirus infection. Study-level information: TCR beta signatures that were public indicated CMV infection and matching HLA type.

TCRdb re-called the reads through MiXCR, storing one row per CDR3 protein. The repertoire includes 510,000 or so distinct CDR3 sequences, about 26% of them detected once, and about 12% sits in the top ten. In its sample, this clonotype was seen a few times. CDR1 and CDR2 from the germline V gene are SQVTM and ANQGSEA. The ends were cut back, 3 bases at V and 8 bases at J, with 16 bases in the middle. The CDR3 loop spans 13 amino acids. The chain couples TRBV29-1 to TRBJ1-2; possibly TRBD1 for D (5 bases). The TCR sequence derives from a human donor in good health (CMV status not recorded). Some clones in this sample may be carry-over from other donors' samples. Sequenced material: PBMCs. This CDR3 is CSVDKGPREGYTF. CDR3 DNA sequence: TGCAGCGTTGACAAGGGACCTAGAGAGGGCTACACCTTC. Drawing the rest from reference TRBV29-1 and TRBJ1-2, the complete variable domain is SAVISQKPSRDICQRGTSLTIQCQVDSQVTMMFWYRQQPGQSLTLIATANQGSEATYESGFVIDKFPISRPNLTFSTLTVSNMSPEDSSIYLCSVDKGPREGYTFGSGTRLTVV.